This T cell receptor (beta chain) was obtained from a study of blood T cell repertoires in COVID-19. In the study overall: Sites in the United States, Italy and Spain provided acute and convalescent COVID-19 samples. PBMCs, B-cell-depleted T cells, or T cells provided the cDNA or gDNA that made up the material.

Germline values: CDR1 MGHRA, CDR2 YSYEKL. V dropped 3 bases and J dropped 7; count of bases not matched to a gene: 7. The CDR3 is 17 residues long. TCRdb's copy holds only in-frame clones and misses some; the assay was immunoSEQ multiplex PCR. The repertoire holds 150,000 to 200,000 clones, with about 87% as singletons. Sample: peripheral blood. This clonotype was obtained from a woman aged 18-35 years who had recovered from COVID-19. The chain joins TRBV4-1 to TRBJ2-1; 15 bases map to TRBD2. CDR3 protein: CASSHPGTSGGRNEQFF. CDR3 DNA: TGCGCCAGCAGCCACCCCGGGACTAGCGGGGGGAGGAATGAGCAGTTCTTC.